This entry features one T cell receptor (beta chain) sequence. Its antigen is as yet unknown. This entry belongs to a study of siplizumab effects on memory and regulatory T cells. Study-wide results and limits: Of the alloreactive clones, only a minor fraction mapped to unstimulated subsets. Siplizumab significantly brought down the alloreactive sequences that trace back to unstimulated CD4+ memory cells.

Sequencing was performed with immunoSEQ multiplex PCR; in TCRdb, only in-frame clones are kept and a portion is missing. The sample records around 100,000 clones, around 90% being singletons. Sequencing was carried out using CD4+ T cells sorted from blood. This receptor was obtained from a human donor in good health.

In DNA form, the CDR3 reads TGTGCCAGTAGTGTAGGACTAAATACCGGGGAGCTGTTTTTT. Translation: CASSVGLNTGELFF. J is TRBJ2-2 and V is TRBV19; TRBD2 is a possible D gene (6 bases). Germline V gene data show CDR1 as LNHDA and CDR2 as SQIVND (reference sequence). The CDR3 is made up of 14 amino acids. Trimming shortened V by 5 bases and J by 5 bases, and 12 bases separated the two germline ends.